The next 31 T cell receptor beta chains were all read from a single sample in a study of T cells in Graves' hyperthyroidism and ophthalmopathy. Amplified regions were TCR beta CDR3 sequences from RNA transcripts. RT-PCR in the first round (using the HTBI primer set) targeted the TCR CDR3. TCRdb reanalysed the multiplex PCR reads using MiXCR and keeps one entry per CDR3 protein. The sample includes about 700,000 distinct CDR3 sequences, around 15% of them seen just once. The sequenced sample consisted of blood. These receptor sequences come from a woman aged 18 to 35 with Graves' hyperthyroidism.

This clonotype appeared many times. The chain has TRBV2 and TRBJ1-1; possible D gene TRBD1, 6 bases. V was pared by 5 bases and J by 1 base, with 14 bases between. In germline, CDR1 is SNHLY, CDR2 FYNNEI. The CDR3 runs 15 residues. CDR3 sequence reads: CASSKEGHPNTEAFF. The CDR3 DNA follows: TGTGCCAGCAGTAAAGAGGGACACCCGAACACTGAAGCTTTCTTT.

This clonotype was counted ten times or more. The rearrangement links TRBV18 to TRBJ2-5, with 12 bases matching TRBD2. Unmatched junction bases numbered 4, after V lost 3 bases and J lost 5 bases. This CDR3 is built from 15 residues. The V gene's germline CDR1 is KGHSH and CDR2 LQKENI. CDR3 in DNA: TGTGCCAGCTCACCTGGACTAGCGGGATATGAGACCCAGTACTTC. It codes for CASSPGLAGYETQYF.

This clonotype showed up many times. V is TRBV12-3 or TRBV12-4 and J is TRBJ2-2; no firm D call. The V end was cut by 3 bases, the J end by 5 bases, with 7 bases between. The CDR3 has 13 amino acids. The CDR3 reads CASSFLKTGELFF. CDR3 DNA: TGTGCCAGCAGTTTCCTAAAAACCGGGGAGCTGTTTTTT.

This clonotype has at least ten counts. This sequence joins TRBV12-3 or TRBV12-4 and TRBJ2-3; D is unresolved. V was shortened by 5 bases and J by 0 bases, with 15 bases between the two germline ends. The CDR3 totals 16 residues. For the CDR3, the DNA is TGTGCCAGCAGTCCAAGGAACGGAGCTAGCACAGATACGCAGTATTTT. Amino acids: CASSPRNGASTDTQYF.

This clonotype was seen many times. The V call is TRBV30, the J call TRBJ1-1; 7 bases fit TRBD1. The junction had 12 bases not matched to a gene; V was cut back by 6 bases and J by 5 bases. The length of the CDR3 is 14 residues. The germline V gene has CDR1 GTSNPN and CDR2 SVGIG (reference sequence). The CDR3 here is CACKDRGLITEAFF. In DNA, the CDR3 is TGTGCCTGCAAGGATAGGGGGCTGATAACTGAAGCTTTCTTT.

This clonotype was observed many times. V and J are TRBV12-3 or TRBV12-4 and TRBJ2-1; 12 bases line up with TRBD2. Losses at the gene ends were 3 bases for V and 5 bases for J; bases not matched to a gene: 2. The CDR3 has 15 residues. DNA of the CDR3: TGTGCCAGCAGTTTTTGGACTAGCGGGGACAATGAGCAGTTCTTC. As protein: CASSFWTSGDNEQFF.

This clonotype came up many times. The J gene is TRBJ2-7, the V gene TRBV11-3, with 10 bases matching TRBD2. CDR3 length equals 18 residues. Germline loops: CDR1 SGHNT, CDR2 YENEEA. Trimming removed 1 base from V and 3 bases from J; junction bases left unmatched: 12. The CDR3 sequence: CASSLGHELAGRNYEQYF. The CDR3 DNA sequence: TGTGCCAGCAGCTTAGGCCACGAACTAGCGGGGAGGAACTACGAGCAGTACTTC.

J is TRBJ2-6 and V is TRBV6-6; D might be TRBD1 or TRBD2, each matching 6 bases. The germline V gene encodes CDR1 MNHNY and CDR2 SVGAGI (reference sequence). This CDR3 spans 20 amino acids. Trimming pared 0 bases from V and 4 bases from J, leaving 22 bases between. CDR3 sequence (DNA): TGTGCCAGCAGTTACTCACGACGCGGGACGGGGGCCTCAGGGGCCAACGTCCTGACTTTC. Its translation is CASSYSRRGTGASGANVLTF.

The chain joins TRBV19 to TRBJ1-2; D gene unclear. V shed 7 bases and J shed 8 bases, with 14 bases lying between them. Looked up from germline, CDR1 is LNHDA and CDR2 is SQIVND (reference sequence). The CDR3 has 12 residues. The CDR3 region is CASNLTPGGYTF. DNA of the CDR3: TGTGCCAGTAACCTCACACCCGGGGGCTACACCTTC.

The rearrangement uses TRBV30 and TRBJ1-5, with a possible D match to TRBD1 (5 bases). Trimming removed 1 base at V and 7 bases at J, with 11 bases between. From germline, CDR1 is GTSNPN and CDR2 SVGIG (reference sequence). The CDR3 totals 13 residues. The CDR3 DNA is TGTGCCTGGAGTGACAGGAGGACCCAGCCCCAGCATTTT. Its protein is CAWSDRRTQPQHF.

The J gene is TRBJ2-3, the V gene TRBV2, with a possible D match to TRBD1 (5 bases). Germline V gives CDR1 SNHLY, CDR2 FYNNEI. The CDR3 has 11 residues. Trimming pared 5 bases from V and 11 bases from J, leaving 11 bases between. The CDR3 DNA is TGTGCCAGCAGTATCAGGGAAGGGCAGTATTTT. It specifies CASSIREGQYF.

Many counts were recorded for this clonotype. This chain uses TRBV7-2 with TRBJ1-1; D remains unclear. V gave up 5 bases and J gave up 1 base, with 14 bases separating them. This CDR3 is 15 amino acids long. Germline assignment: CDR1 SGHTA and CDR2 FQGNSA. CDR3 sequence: CASSPSGLQNTEAFF. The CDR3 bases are TGTGCCAGCAGCCCTTCCGGGCTTCAGAACACTGAAGCTTTCTTT.

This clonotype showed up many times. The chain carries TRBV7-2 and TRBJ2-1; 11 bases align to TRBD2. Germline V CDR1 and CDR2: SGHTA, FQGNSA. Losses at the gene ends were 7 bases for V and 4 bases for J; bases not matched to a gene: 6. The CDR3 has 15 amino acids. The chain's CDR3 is CASTLRTSGYNEQFF. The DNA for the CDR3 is TGTGCCAGCACGCTTAGGACTAGCGGGTACAATGAGCAGTTCTTC.

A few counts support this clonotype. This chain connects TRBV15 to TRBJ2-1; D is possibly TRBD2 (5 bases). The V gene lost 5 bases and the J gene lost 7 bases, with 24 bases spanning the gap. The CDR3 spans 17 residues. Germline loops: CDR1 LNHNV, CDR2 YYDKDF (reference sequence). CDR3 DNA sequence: TGTGCCACCAGCGCAAAGAGAAGCGGACTCGCACTAAATGAGCAGTTCTTC. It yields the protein CATSAKRSGLALNEQFF.

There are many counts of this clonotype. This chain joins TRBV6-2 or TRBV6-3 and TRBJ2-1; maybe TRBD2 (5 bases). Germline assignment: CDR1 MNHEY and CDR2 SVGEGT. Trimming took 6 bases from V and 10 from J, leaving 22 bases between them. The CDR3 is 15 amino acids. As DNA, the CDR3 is TGTGCCAGCAGCTATACTAGGGTGGTCACGGTCGAGCAGTTCTTC. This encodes CASSYTRVVTVEQFF.

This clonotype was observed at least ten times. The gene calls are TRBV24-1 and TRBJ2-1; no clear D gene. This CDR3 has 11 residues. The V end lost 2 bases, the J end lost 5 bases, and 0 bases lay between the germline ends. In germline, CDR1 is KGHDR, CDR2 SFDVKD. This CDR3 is CATSDYNEQFF. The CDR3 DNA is TGTGCCACCAGTGATTACAATGAGCAGTTCTTC.

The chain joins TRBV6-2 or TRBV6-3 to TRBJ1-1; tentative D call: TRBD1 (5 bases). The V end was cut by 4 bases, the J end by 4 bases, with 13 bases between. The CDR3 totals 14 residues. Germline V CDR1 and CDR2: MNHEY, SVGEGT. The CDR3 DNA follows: TGTGCCAGCAGTTCCTTGGGGGGAGGCACTGAAGCTTTCTTT. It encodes CASSSLGGGTEAFF.

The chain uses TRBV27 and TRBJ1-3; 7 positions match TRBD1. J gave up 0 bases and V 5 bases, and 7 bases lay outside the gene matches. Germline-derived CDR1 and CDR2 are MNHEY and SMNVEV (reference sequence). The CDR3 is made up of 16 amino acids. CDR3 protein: CASSVTGMSSGNTIYF. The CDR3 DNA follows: TGTGCCAGCAGTGTGACAGGGATGAGCTCTGGAAACACCATATATTTT.

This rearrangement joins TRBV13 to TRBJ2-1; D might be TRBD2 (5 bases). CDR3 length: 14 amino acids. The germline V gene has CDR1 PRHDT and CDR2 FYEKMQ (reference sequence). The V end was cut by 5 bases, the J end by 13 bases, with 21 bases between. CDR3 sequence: CASSGLTSAPSQFF. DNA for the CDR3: TGTGCCAGCAGCGGGCTTACTAGTGCCCCAAGCCAGTTCTTC. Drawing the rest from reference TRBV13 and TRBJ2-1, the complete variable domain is AAGVIQSPRHLIKEKRETATLKCYPIPRHDTVYWYQQGPGQDPQFLISFYEKMQSDKGSIPDRFSAQQFSDYHSELNMSSLELGDSALYFCASSGLTSAPSQFFGPGTRLTVL.

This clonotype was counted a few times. CDR3 coding DNA: TGTGCCAGCACCGGCCGGAGTCTGAGGGGCTACACCTTC. Encoded protein: CASTGRSLRGYTF. The rearrangement links TRBV28 to TRBJ1-2; no firm D call. Trimming pared 7 bases from V and 8 bases from J, leaving 17 bases between. The CDR3 sequence is 13 residues long. CDR1 is MDHEN and CDR2 is SYDVKM in the germline V gene.

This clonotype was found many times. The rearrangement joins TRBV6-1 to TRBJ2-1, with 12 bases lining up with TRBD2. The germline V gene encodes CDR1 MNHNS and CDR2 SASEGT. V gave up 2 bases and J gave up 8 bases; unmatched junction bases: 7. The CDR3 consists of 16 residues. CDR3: CASSEFLASGRDEQFF. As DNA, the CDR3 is TGTGCCAGCAGTGAATTTCTGGCTAGCGGGAGGGATGAGCAGTTCTTC.

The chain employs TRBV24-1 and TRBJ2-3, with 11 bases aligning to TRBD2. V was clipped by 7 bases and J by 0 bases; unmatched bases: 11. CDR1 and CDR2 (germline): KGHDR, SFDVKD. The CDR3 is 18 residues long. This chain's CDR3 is CATSGLTGTSGSTDTQYF. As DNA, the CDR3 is TGTGCCACCAGCGGACTCACCGGGACTAGCGGAAGCACAGATACGCAGTATTTT.

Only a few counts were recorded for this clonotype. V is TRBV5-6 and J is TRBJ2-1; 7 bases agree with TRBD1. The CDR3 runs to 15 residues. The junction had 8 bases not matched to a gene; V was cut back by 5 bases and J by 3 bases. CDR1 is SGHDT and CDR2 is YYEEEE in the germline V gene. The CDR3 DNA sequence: TGTGCCAGCAGTTTTGGACAGGAACTCTACAATGAGCAGTTCTTC. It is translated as CASSFGQELYNEQFF.

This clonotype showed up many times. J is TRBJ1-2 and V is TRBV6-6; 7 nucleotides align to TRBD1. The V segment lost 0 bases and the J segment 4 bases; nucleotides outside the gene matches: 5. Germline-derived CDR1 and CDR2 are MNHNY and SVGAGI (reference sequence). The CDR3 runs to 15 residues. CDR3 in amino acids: CASSYSGGQVYGYTF. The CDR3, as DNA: TGTGCCAGCAGTTACTCCGGTGGACAGGTCTATGGCTACACCTTC.

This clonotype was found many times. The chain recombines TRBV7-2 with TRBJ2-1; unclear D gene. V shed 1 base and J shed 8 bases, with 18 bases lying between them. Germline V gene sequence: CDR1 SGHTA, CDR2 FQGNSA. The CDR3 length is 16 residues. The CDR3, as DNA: TGTGCCAGCAGCTTAGTTTCCACGTCTATGCCTTATGAGCAGTTCTTC. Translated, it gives CASSLVSTSMPYEQFF.

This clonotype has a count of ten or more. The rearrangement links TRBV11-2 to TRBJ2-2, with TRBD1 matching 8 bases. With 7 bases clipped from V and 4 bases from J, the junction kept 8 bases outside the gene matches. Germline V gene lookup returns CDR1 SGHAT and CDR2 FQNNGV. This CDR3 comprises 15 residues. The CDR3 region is CASIRQGLGTGELFF. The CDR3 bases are TGTGCCAGCATCCGACAGGGGTTGGGCACCGGGGAGCTGTTTTTT. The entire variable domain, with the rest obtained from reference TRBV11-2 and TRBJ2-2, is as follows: EAGVAQSPRYKIIEKRQSVAFWCNPISGHATLYWYQQILGQGPKLLIQFQNNGVVDDSQLPKDRFSAERLKGVDSTLKIQPAKLEDSAVYLCASIRQGLGTGELFFGEGSRLTVL.

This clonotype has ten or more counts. In DNA form, the CDR3 reads TGTGCCAGCAGCTTAGAAGGGAGCGGGAGTAAGGGTGAGCAGTTCTTC. Translating it yields CASSLEGSGSKGEQFF. The chain is built from TRBV11-2 and TRBJ2-1; 8 bases map to TRBD2. The V gene's germline CDR1 is SGHAT and CDR2 FQNNGV. V lost 0 bases, J lost 9 bases, and 10 bases stayed unmatched. CDR3 size: 16 residues.

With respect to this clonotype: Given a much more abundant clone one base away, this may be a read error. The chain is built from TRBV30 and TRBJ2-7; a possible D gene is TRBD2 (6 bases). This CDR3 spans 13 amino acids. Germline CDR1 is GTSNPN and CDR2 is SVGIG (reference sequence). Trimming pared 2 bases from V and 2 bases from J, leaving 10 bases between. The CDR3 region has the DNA TGTGCCTGGAGTTACGGGGGTCCCTACGAGCAGTACTTC. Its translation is CAWSYGGPYEQYF.

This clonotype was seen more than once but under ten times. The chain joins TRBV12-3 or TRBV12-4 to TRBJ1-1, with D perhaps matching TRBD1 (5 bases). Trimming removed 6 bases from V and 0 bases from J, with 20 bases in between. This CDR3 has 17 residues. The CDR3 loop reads CASSYAPGPTLNTEAFF. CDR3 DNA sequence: TGTGCCAGCAGCTACGCGCCGGGACCCACTCTGAACACTGAAGCTTTCTTT.

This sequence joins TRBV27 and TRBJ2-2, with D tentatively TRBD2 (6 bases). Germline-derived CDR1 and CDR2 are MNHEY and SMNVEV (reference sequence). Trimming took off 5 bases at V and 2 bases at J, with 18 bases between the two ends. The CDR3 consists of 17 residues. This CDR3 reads CASSGGRGRHNTGELFF. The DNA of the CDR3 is TGTGCCAGCAGTGGGGGGAGAGGGAGACATAACACCGGGGAGCTGTTTTTT.

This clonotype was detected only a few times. The CDR3 DNA reads TGTGCCAGCAGACGGGGCGGGGGAGGAGAGACCCAGTACTTC. This sequence encodes CASRRGGGGETQYF. The chain employs TRBV6-1 and TRBJ2-5, with 7 nucleotides matching TRBD2. CDR3 length equals 14 residues. J lost 4 bases, V lost 6 bases, and 8 bases had no gene match. Germline CDR1 reads MNHNS; CDR2 reads SASEGT.